Shown below are 7 T cell receptor beta chains from a single sample sequenced in a study of T cell repertoires in cytomegalovirus infection. Their antigens remain unidentified. A single record per CDR3 protein comes from TCRdb applying MiXCR to the reads. Found here are about 24,000 distinct CDR3 sequences, 22% of them singletons; the top ten hold about 90%. The sequencing here drew on CD8+ T cells from cultured PBMCs, taken from culture after CMV antigen stimulation. These receptors originate from a human donor in good health (CMV status not recorded). Some clones in this sample may be carry-over from other donors' samples.

This clonotype has just a few counts. The genes are TRBV7-8 and TRBJ1-3, with no clear D. Trimming took off 1 base at V and 1 base at J, with 8 bases between the two ends. The CDR3 covers 15 residues. CDR1 is SGHVS, CDR2 FQNEAQ, per germline. CDR3 DNA: TGTGCCAGCAGCTTAGGGACTCCATCTGGAAACACCATATATTTT. Its translation is CASSLGTPSGNTIYF.

The chain combines TRBV6-6 with TRBJ1-6; D not certain. The CDR3 is made up of 12 amino acids. Germline CDR1 and CDR2: MNHNY and SVGAGI (reference sequence). V was pared by 0 bases and J by 12 bases, with 6 bases between. CDR3: CASSYSTQPLHF. In nucleotides, the CDR3 is TGTGCCAGCAGTTACTCGACCCAACCCCTCCACTTT.

The V and J genes are TRBV6-6 and TRBJ2-3, with TRBD1 matching over 9 bases. The V and J ends lost 6 bases and 2 bases, in that order; junction bases with no gene match: 6. This CDR3 has 15 amino acids. Germline V CDR1 and CDR2: MNHNY, SVGAGI (reference sequence). In nucleotides, the CDR3 is TGTGCCAGCAGCTCCGGGACAGGGTACACAGATACGCAGTATTTT. Residues: CASSSGTGYTDTQYF.

This clonotype was recorded at least ten times. The V and J genes are TRBV27 and TRBJ1-2, with a weak D call TRBD1 (5 bases). The CDR3 extends over 12 amino acids. In germline, CDR1 is MNHEY, CDR2 SMNVEV (reference sequence). Trimming shortened V by 6 bases and J by 14 bases, and 19 bases separated the two germline ends. CDR3 bases: TGTGCCAGCAGCATAGGTGGAGGGGCGTGGACCTTC. Translating it yields CASSIGGGAWTF.

A few counts support this clonotype. The V and J genes are TRBV12-5 and TRBJ1-2, with D possibly TRBD1 on 5 matching bases. Germline CDR1 reads LGHNT; CDR2 reads FRNRAP. The germline V and J ends were trimmed by 5 bases and 2 bases, with 9 bases remaining between them. The CDR3 covers 13 residues. The CDR3 sequence is CASGGGTNYGYTF. The CDR3 nucleotides read TGTGCTAGTGGTGGCGGGACGAACTATGGCTACACCTTC. The whole variable domain, filled in from reference TRBV12-5 and TRBJ1-2, reads DARVTQTPRHKVTEMGQEVTMRCQPILGHNTVFWYRQTMMQGLELLAYFRNRAPLDDSGMPKDRFSAEMPDATLATLKIQPSEPRDSAVYFCASGGGTNYGYTFGSGTRLTVV.

This clonotype was detected once. The DNA for the CDR3 is TGTGCCAGCAGCTTAGGGACAGGGCATAATGAAAAACTGTTTTTT. Translating gives CASSLGTGHNEKLFF. V and J are TRBV7-6 and TRBJ1-4; 8 bases agree with TRBD1. This CDR3 has 15 amino acids. CDR1 and CDR2 from the germline V gene are SGHVS and FNYEAQ. The ends lost 1 base at V and 4 bases at J; junction bases unmatched: 2.

This chain joins TRBV6-6 and TRBJ2-1; a weak D match, TRBD1 (7 bases). Trimming left V 0 bases short and J 8 bases short, with 14 bases between. The CDR3 is made up of 15 amino acids. CDR1 and CDR2 (germline): MNHNY, SVGAGI (reference sequence). The CDR3 sequence: CASSYSRQGGDEQFF. CDR3 DNA sequence: TGTGCCAGCAGTTACTCGAGGCAGGGGGGTGATGAGCAGTTCTTC.